Listed below are T cell receptor beta chains from one sample, sequenced in a study of T cells in localized non-small cell lung cancer. The method was immunoSEQ multiplex PCR; TCRdb's version includes in-frame clones alone and lacks a portion of them. The sample shows tens of thousands of clones, around 92% of them seen only once. Sample: peripheral blood mononuclear cells, taken before any cancer treatment. The origin of the receptors is a woman aged 35 to 69 with stage III lung adenocarcinoma. Each CDR3 is given with its conserved first and last residue. Fields, in order: V gene, J gene, D gene, CDR3 protein. The D gene is left open where the match is weak.

>TRBV28|TRBJ2-7|TRBD2
CASIEGLASTYEQYF
>TRBV27|TRBJ1-1|TRBD1
CASSRGQGGFEAFF
>TRBV15|TRBJ2-1|-
CATSRSKREQFF
>TRBV27|TRBJ2-5|TRBD2
CASKVLAGGVETQYF
>TRBV5-1|TRBJ2-1|-
CASSLEGTNEQFF
>TRBV18|TRBJ2-7|TRBD1
CASSEDRGTYEQYF
>TRBV6-6|TRBJ1-2|-
CASSPLNRGYTF
>TRBV11-2|TRBJ1-1|-
CASSLGRTNTEAFF
>TRBV6-4|TRBJ2-1|-
CASSAKSGSYNEQFF
>TRBV5-1|TRBJ1-3|TRBD1
CASSFGDRDSGNTIYF
>TRBV5-5|TRBJ1-3|TRBD1
CASSRGDSSGNTIYF
>TRBV5-1|TRBJ2-6|-
CASSLLGHFSPHSGANVLTF
>TRBV5-4|TRBJ2-1|-
CASSPNVGADEQFF
>TRBV30|TRBJ1-5|-
CAWSAPGGGQPQHF
>TRBV11-3|TRBJ2-1|TRBD2
CASSSGLAYNEQFF
>TRBV27|TRBJ1-1|TRBD1
CASSQGGNTEAFF
>TRBV15|TRBJ1-2|-
CATSSTRDYGYTF
>TRBV7-6|TRBJ2-5|-
CASSLEGGSAETQYF
>TRBV27|TRBJ1-6|-
CASNVQGPNSPLHF
>TRBV28|TRBJ2-3|TRBD2
CASSGTSGRGGTDTQYF
>TRBV4-3|TRBJ2-1|-
CASSQVRGIDGNEQFF
>TRBV29-1|TRBJ2-5|TRBD1
CSVGQGEETQYF
>TRBV7-6|TRBJ2-2|-
CASSTGFSSGELFF
>TRBV6-1|TRBJ2-2|-
CASSEEAGNTGELFF
>TRBV5-1|TRBJ2-2|-
CASSFEGYTGELFF
>TRBV7-9|TRBJ2-3|-
CASSPVGTDTQYF
>TRBV6-5|TRBJ2-2|TRBD2
CASSLAGFTGELFF
>TRBV11-2|TRBJ2-3|-
CASSLRDFQTDTQYF
>TRBV7-2|TRBJ1-2|-
CASSPRLGPNYGYTF
>TRBV7-9|-|-
CASSLAPGGVNEQYF
>TRBV28|TRBJ2-1|-
CASSLWGHEQFF
>TRBV7-2|TRBJ2-6|-
CASSPGPYSGANVLTF